One sample yielded the 9 T cell receptor beta chains listed below, sequenced in a study of beta chain features in type 1 diabetes. Investigators reverse transcribed all isolated RNA, so they sequenced expressed TCRB transcripts. The repertoire was sequenced with immunoSEQ multiplex PCR; TCRdb's copy has only in-frame clones and lacks some. The sample has 350,000 or so clones; 15% to 20% are singletons. What was sequenced was naive CD4+ T cells from blood. These receptors were collected from a woman in her late teens or twenties in good health.

This clone was seen a few times. The rearrangement uses TRBV7-2 and TRBJ1-5, with a tentative D call TRBD1 (6 bases). The CDR3 has 17 amino acids. The V end lost 5 bases, the J end lost 3 bases, and 20 bases lay between the germline ends. Germline V gene lookup returns CDR1 SGHTA and CDR2 FQGNSA. CDR3 DNA sequence: TGTGCCAGCAGCCCAGGGGTTGGGCAGGGCCACAATCAGCCCCAGCATTTT. Translation: CASSPGVGQGHNQPQHF.

V usage is TRBV29-1 and J usage is TRBJ1-1; D might be TRBD1 (6 bases). V dropped 5 bases and J dropped 2 bases, with 12 bases sitting between them. CDR3 length equals 13 residues. CDR1 is SQVTM, CDR2 ANQGSEA, per germline. The CDR3, as DNA: TGCAGCGTTCCCGGACAGACTAACACTGAAGCTTTCTTT. Its protein product is CSVPGQTNTEAFF.

V and J are TRBV5-1 and TRBJ1-1; no clear D. The V end lost 4 bases, the J end lost 0 bases, and 22 bases lay between the germline ends. The germline CDR1 and CDR2 sequences are SGHRS and YFSETQ. This CDR3 comprises 18 residues. In DNA, the CDR3 is TGCGCCAGCAGCCCACCACTATCAACCCGGAGATTGAACACTGAAGCTTTCTTT. Translation: CASSPPLSTRRLNTEAFF.

This clone was observed once. The chain couples TRBV7-3 to TRBJ2-3, with unresolved D. Germline V CDR1 and CDR2: SGHTA, FQGTGA. This CDR3 contains 13 residues. V was pared by 6 bases and J by 0 bases, with 7 bases between. For the CDR3, the DNA is TGTGCCAGCAGTGCGGCTAGCACAGATACGCAGTATTTT. Translation: CASSAASTDTQYF.

J is TRBJ1-1 and V is TRBV7-3; D is unclear. The CDR3 sequence is 13 residues long. Per the germline V gene, CDR1 is SGHTA and CDR2 is FQGTGA. The V end lost 1 base, the J end lost 2 bases, and 5 bases lay between the germline ends. The CDR3 nucleotides are TGTGCCAGCAGCTTAAACAGAAACACTGAAGCTTTCTTT. Amino acids: CASSLNRNTEAFF.

This clone was picked up a small number of times. The chain joins TRBV7-9 to TRBJ2-2; perhaps TRBD2 as D (6 bases). Trimming took off 4 bases at V and 1 base at J, with 13 bases between the two ends. Germline V gene sequence: CDR1 SEHNR, CDR2 FQNEAQ (reference sequence). The CDR3 length is 16 residues. CDR3 loop: CASSSPGGKNTGELFF. The DNA for the CDR3 is TGTGCCAGCAGCTCCCCCGGGGGAAAGAACACCGGGGAGCTGTTTTTT.

This rearrangement joins TRBV6-1 to TRBJ2-7; possibly TRBD1 for D (5 bases). This CDR3 spans 14 amino acids. The V and J ends lost 2 bases and 2 bases respectively, with 10 bases between them. Germline-derived CDR1 and CDR2 are MNHNS and SASEGT. CDR3 in amino acids: CASSEISGPYEQYF. The CDR3 nucleotides are TGTGCCAGCAGTGAAATCTCAGGGCCCTACGAGCAGTACTTC.

This clone has only a few counts. The chain uses TRBV19 and TRBJ1-2, with 10 positions matching TRBD1. The CDR3 consists of 15 residues. The V segment lost 6 bases and the J segment 6 bases; nucleotides outside the gene matches: 10. Germline V gives CDR1 LNHDA, CDR2 SQIVND (reference sequence). The CDR3 reads CASSDRGRGWNGYTF. The CDR3 coding sequence is TGTGCCAGTAGCGACAGGGGGCGAGGATGGAATGGCTACACCTTC.

The rearrangement joins TRBV6-5 to TRBJ1-1, with 7 bases that match TRBD1. Germline values: CDR1 MNHEY, CDR2 SVGAGI. The CDR3 is made up of 14 amino acids. V shed 2 bases, J shed 2 bases, and the junction held 2 bases outside the gene matches. The CDR3 here is CASSYRDSNTEAFF. The DNA of the CDR3 is TGTGCCAGCAGTTACAGGGACAGCAACACTGAAGCTTTCTTT.